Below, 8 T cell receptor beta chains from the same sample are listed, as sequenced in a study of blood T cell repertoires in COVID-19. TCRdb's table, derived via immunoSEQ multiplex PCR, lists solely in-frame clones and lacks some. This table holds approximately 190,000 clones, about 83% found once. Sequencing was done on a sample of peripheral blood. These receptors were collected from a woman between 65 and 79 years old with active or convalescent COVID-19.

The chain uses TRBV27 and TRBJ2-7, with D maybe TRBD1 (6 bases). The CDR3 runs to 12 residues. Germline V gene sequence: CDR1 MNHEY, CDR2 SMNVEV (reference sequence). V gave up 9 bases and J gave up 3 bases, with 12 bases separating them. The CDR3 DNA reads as TGTGCCAGTGGGACATCTAACTACGAGCAGTACTTC. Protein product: CASGTSNYEQYF.

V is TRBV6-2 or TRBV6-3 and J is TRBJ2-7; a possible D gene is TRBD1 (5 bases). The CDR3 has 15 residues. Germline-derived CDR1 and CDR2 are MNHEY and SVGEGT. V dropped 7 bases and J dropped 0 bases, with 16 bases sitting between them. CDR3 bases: TGTGCCAGCACCCCGGTGGGGCAGGTCTCCTACGAGCAGTACTTC. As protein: CASTPVGQVSYEQYF.

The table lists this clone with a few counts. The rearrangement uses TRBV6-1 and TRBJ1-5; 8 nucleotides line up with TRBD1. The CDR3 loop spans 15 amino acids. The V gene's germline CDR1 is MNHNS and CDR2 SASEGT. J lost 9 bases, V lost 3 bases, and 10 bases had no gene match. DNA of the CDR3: TGTGCCAGCAGTGAGCCAGGGACAGGATCTGTGCCCCAGCATTTT. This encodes CASSEPGTGSVPQHF.

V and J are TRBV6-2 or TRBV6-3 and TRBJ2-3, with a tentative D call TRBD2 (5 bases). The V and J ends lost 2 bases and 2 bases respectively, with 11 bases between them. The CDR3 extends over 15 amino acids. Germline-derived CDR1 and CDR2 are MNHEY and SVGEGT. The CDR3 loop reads CASSYRDFVTDTQYF. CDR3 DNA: TGTGCCAGCAGTTACCGGGATTTCGTCACAGATACGCAGTATTTT.

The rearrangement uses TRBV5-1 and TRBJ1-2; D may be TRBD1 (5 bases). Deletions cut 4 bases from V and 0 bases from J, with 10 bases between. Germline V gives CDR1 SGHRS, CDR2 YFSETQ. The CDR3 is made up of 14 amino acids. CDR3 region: CASSKGQTNYGYTF. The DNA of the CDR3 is TGCGCCAGCAGCAAAGGACAAACTAACTATGGCTACACCTTC.

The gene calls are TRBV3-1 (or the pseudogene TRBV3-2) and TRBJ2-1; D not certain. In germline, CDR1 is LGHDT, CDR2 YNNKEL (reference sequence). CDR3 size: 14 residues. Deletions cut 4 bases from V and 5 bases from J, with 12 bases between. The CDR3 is CASSRPSGDNEQFF. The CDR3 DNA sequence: TGTGCCAGCAGCCGACCCTCGGGTGACAATGAGCAGTTCTTC.

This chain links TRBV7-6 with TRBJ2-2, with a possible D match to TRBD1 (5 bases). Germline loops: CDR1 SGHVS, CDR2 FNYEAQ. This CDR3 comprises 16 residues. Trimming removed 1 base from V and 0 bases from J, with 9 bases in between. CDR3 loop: CASSLGQSANTGELFF. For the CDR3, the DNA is TGTGCCAGCAGCTTAGGACAGTCCGCGAACACCGGGGAGCTGTTTTTT.

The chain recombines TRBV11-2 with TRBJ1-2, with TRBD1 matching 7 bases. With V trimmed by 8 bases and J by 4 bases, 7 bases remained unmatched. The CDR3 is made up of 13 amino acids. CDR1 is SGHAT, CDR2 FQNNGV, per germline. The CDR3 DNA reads TGTGCCAGCGGGACCGGGACAGCCTATGGCTACACCTTC. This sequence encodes CASGTGTAYGYTF.